This T cell receptor beta chain was sequenced during a study of CD8 T cells in ankylosing spondylitis. As the method for making TCR beta libraries, quantitative 5'-RACE with molecular barcodes was used. Via MiXCR, TCRdb re-called the 5' RACE reads, giving one row per CDR3 protein. The sample yields 220,000 or so distinct CDR3 sequences, around 19% seen once. This clonotype was observed many times. The antigen is unknown. Whole-study results and caveats: Characteristic, it appeared, of ankylosing spondylitis blood was a TCR beta motif of fewer than 10 highly homologous variants. Disease-linked clones displayed a CD8+ phenotype and appeared relatively rarely in peripheral blood. Certain motif variants had earlier appeared in reactive arthritis synovial fluid and blood.

Trimming shortened V by 8 bases and J by 7 bases, and 12 bases separated the two germline ends. There are 11 residues in the CDR3. The V and J genes are TRBV12-3 or TRBV12-4 and TRBJ2-7; D is possibly TRBD1 or TRBD2 (6 bases each). Sequenced input: blood, either unsorted or a sorted T cell fraction (not recorded which). The TCR was taken from a male donor with ankylosing spondylitis. DNA for the CDR3: TGTGCCAGCGGACGGGGGCTTGAGCAGTACTTC. This codes for CASGRGLEQYF.